The rows below give T cell receptor beta chains drawn from one sample of a study of OX40 agonist ivuxolimab in advanced cancers. Produced via immunoSEQ multiplex PCR; TCRdb's table is partial and in-frame only. The repertoire includes just over 70,000 clones, 84% of them detected once, and around 0.73% sits in the top ten. Material: CD4+ or CD8+ T cells sorted from blood, obtained in a trial of the OX40 agonist ivuxolimab. The receptors here all came from an adult with an advanced solid tumor such as melanoma, head and neck, liver or kidney cancer. CDR3s leave out the opening cysteine and the closing phenylalanine or tryptophan. Fields, in order: CDR3 protein, clone size, V gene. Not all rows give a size; the values are once, few, many and, for expanded clones, a class.

CDR3 protein: ASSSHRDRPNTGELF
clone size: NA
V gene: TRBV5-4

CDR3 protein: ASSLAGRGQGLTGTQY
clone size: NA
V gene: TRBV11-2

CDR3 protein: ASSFTGLGQPQH
clone size: NA
V gene: TRBV7-3

CDR3 protein: ASSEAKGLGNTIY
clone size: NA
V gene: TRBV6-1

CDR3 protein: SVEDLGLAGRGADTQY
clone size: NA
V gene: TRBV29-1

CDR3 protein: ASSSPTGPYGYT
clone size: NA
V gene: TRBV5-4

CDR3 protein: ASSLGGAGYEQY
clone size: NA
V gene: TRBV7-3

CDR3 protein: VSRAGGQNTQY
clone size: NA
V gene: TRBV28

CDR3 protein: AWRALAGVAGELF
clone size: NA
V gene: TRBV30

CDR3 protein: ASSRNSGAYNEQF
clone size: NA
V gene: TRBV11-2

CDR3 protein: ASSRGEGQPQH
clone size: NA
V gene: TRBV5-8

CDR3 protein: ATSQADTQY
clone size: NA
V gene: TRBV2

CDR3 protein: ASSLKLAGGFFYNEQF
clone size: NA
V gene: TRBV7-8

CDR3 protein: ASSLTGGGVNTEAF
clone size: NA
V gene: TRBV7-2

CDR3 protein: ASSPPTGEKLF
clone size: NA
V gene: TRBV18

CDR3 protein: ASTFRETQY
clone size: NA
V gene: TRBV6-6

CDR3 protein: ASTRGGNSNEQY
clone size: NA
V gene: TRBV5-1

CDR3 protein: ASSDPFRLPSYNEQF
clone size: NA
V gene: TRBV6-1

CDR3 protein: ASSPDLPGTQY
clone size: NA
V gene: TRBV6-1

CDR3 protein: ASSGIGQGSPDTQY
clone size: NA
V gene: TRBV25-1

CDR3 protein: ASSLGGGSSGEKLF
clone size: NA
V gene: TRBV5-6

CDR3 protein: ASSLRVPGELF
clone size: once
V gene: TRBV14

CDR3 protein: ASSLDQNNGYT
clone size: NA
V gene: TRBV5-1

CDR3 protein: ASSPNGRGQRNTEAF
clone size: NA
V gene: TRBV27

CDR3 protein: ASSSPNEARYGYT
clone size: once
V gene: TRBV5-4

CDR3 protein: ASSDRESGTIY
clone size: NA
V gene: TRBV19

CDR3 protein: ASSWGHQETQY
clone size: NA
V gene: TRBV5-5

CDR3 protein: ATPTANTEAF
clone size: NA
V gene: TRBV10-3

CDR3 protein: ASSPTSDGTQY
clone size: NA
V gene: TRBV6-4

CDR3 protein: ASRRTGGLSTDTQY
clone size: NA
V gene: TRBV23-1

CDR3 protein: ASSVGPAGAYNEQF
clone size: NA
V gene: TRBV9

CDR3 protein: ASSIDRPGNIGNTIY
clone size: NA
V gene: TRBV19

CDR3 protein: ASSSGQGPRQPQH
clone size: NA
V gene: TRBV7-9

CDR3 protein: ASSQSGINQPQH
clone size: NA
V gene: TRBV14

CDR3 protein: ASSLDLRGPEAF
clone size: few
V gene: TRBV7-9

CDR3 protein: ASSPGTANQPQH
clone size: NA
V gene: TRBV19

CDR3 protein: AGDTGEF
clone size: once
V gene: TRBV28

CDR3 protein: ASSPRSGAVGEQF
clone size: NA
V gene: TRBV7-2

CDR3 protein: ASSPRGRNYNSPLH
clone size: NA
V gene: TRBV18

CDR3 protein: ASSQVDRVNEQY
clone size: NA
V gene: TRBV4-2

CDR3 protein: ASGEGGGFTNEKLF
clone size: NA
V gene: TRBV11-2

CDR3 protein: ASSEGSGASNQPQH
clone size: few
V gene: TRBV7-9

CDR3 protein: ASRAGTGDEKLF
clone size: NA
V gene: TRBV28

CDR3 protein: ASMTGQENTEAF
clone size: NA
V gene: TRBV6-5

CDR3 protein: AISEPRGTTVTEAF
clone size: NA
V gene: TRBV10-3